The clone carrying this T cell receptor beta chain was observed many times. Its antigen is still unknown. The V and J ends lost 5 bases and 4 bases, in that order; junction bases with no gene match: 8. Germline CDR1 reads SGHTA; CDR2 reads FQGNSA. CDR3 length: 15 residues. These data come from a study of T cell repertoires in cytomegalovirus infection. MiXCR, run by TCRdb on the reads, gives a single entry per CDR3 protein. The profile shows 900,000 to 950,000 distinct CDR3 sequences, around 31% of them singletons. General study results and limits: Dominant in the ex vivo response were TCR beta clonotypes restricted by HLA-C and specific for CMV.

The chain is built from TRBV7-2 and TRBJ2-3; TRBD2 matches 8 bases. Sequenced here: cultured CD8+ T cells from PBMCs, sampled from culture after CMV antigen stimulation. This TCR was recovered from a human donor in good health (CMV status not recorded). Some clones in this sample may be carry-over from other donors' samples. The CDR3: CASSPSGGNSDTQYF. DNA for the CDR3: TGTGCCAGCAGCCCCTCGGGAGGGAATTCAGATACGCAGTATTTT. Combining the CDR3 with reference TRBV7-2 and TRBJ2-3 gives the whole variable domain GAGVSQSPSNKVTEKGKDVELRCDPISGHTALYWYRQSLGQGLEFLIYFQGNSAPDKSGLPSDRFSAERTGGSVSTLTIQRTQQEDSAVYLCASSPSGGNSDTQYFGPGTRLTVL.